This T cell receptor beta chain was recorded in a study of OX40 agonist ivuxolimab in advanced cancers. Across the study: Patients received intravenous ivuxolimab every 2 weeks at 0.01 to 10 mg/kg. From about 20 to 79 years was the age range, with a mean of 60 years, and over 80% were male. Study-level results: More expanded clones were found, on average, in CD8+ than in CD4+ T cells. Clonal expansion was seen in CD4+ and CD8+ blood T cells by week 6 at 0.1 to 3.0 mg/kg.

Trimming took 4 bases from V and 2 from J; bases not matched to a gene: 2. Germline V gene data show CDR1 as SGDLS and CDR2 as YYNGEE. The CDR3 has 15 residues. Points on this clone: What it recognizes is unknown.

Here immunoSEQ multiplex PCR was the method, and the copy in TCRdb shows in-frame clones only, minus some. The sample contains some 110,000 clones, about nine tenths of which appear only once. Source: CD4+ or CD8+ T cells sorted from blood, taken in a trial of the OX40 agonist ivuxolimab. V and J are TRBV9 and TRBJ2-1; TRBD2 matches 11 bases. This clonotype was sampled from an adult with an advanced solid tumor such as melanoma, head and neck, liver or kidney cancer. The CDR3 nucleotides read TGTGCCAGCAGCAATAGCGGGGGGGCCTACAATGAGCAGTTCTTC. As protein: CASSNSGGAYNEQFF. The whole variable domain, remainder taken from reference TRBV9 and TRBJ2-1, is DSGVTQTPKHLITATGQRVTLRCSPRSGDLSVYWYQQSLDQGLQFLIQYYNGEERAKGNILERFSAQQFPDLHSELNLSSLELGDSALYFCASSNSGGAYNEQFFGPGTRLTVL.